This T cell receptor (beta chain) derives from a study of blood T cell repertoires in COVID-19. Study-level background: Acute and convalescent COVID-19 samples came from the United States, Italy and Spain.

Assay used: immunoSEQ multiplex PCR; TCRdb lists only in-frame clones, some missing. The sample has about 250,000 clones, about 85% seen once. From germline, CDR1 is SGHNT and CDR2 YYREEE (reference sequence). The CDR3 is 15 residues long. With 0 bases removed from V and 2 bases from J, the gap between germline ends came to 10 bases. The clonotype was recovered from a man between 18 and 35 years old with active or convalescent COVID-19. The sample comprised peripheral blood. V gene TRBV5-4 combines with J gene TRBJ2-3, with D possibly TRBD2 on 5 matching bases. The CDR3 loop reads CASSLGGVDTDTQYF. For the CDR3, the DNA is TGTGCCAGCAGCTTGGGGGGAGTGGACACAGATACGCAGTATTTT.